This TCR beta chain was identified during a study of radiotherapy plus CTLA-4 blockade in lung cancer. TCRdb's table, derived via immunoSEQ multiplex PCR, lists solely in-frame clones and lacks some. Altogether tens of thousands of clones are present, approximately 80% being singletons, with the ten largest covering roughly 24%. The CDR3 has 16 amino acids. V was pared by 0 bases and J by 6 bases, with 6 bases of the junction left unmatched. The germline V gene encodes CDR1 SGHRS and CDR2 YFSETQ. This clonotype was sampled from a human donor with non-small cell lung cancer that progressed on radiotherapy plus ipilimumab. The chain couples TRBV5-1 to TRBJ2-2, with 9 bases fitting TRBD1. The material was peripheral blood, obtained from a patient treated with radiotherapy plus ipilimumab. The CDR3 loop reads CASSLAGQGGSGELFF. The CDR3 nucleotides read TGCGCCAGCAGCTTGGCGGGACAGGGAGGGTCCGGGGAGCTGTTTTTT.